The present entry profiles one TCR beta chain with its context. The table came from immunoSEQ multiplex PCR; TCRdb's copy has only in-frame clones and leaves some out. There are approximately 480,000 clones in the sample; over 75% occur only once, and approximately 12% lies in the top ten. The data originate from a study of shared clonotypes between healthy human individuals. Every donor was a Caucasian adult from Nashville, Tennessee. The CDR3 is 13 residues long. The germline gives CDR1 KGHSH, CDR2 LQKENI. The V end was cut by 3 bases, the J end by 4 bases, with 7 bases between. The chain recombines TRBV18 with TRBJ2-1; D gene uncertain. The receptor was derived from a woman between 35 and 50 years old in good health. Some clones in this sample may be carry-over from other donors' samples. Sample: PBMCs. The CDR3 reads CASSPKEYNEQFF. The CDR3 DNA follows: TGTGCCAGCTCACCCAAGGAATACAATGAGCAGTTCTTC. The full variable domain, its missing parts supplied by reference TRBV18 and TRBJ2-1, is NAGVMQNPRHLVRRRGQEARLRCSPMKGHSHVYWYRQLPEEGLKFMVYLQKENIIDESGMPKERFSAEFPKEGPSILRIQQVVRGDSAAYFCASSPKEYNEQFFGPGTRLTVL.